The following is a TCR beta chain sequence with its context. The entry originates in a study of blood T cell repertoires in COVID-19. The CDR3 length is 15 residues. V shed 0 bases and J shed 10 bases, with 18 bases lying between them. Germline-derived CDR1 and CDR2 are LGHDT and YNNKEL (reference sequence). Profiling relied on immunoSEQ multiplex PCR, and the TCRdb table lists in-frame clones only, not all of them. Of some 350,000 clones listed, around 89% are singletons. The chain carries TRBV3-1 (or the pseudogene TRBV3-2) and TRBJ1-1; perhaps TRBD1 as D (5 bases). Sample: PBMCs or T cells enriched from blood (not recorded which). The source is a man younger than 30 who had recovered from COVID-19. The CDR3: CASSQEAAGIEGAFF. The CDR3 DNA sequence: TGTGCCAGCAGCCAAGAAGCCGCAGGGATCGAAGGAGCTTTCTTT.